This T cell receptor (beta chain) was identified during a study of regulatory T cells in long-lasting Graves disease. Study findings and constraints: With persistent disease, TRBV28, TRBJ1-2 and TRBJ2-5 were the favored segments.

The sample holds many counts of this clonotype. The antigen remains undetermined. Time point described: newly diagnosed GD, antithyroid drugs for less than 3 months. The TCR library was made from RNA extracted from PBMCs. It was by American Thyroid Association guidelines that Graves' disease was diagnosed. Relying on iRepertoire HTBI primers and Arm-PCR of CDR3 regions, the team built TCR beta libraries. The authors' processing: Identified segments across samples numbered approximately 60 TRBV and over 13 TRBJ. TCRdb passed the multiplex PCR reads through MiXCR, listing each CDR3 protein once. None of the V and J calls come from the authors' own analysis; TCRdb made them. The data show about 430,000 distinct CDR3 sequences, approximately 16% seen once. The CDR3 sequence is 15 residues long. V dropped 5 bases and J dropped 8; count of bases not matched to a gene: 9. These records were also assigned to another study, of T cells in Graves' hyperthyroidism and ophthalmopathy. That report notes: Among clonotypes expanded in thyroid above 0.001, most were also found in blood.

This rearrangement joins TRBV12-3 or TRBV12-4 to TRBJ1-4; 9 nucleotides agree with TRBD1. The sample consisted of peripheral blood mononuclear cells (PBMCs), taken at new diagnosis, from a patient treated with antithyroid drugs. The receptor's source is a woman between 40 and 55 years old with Graves disease. The CDR3 loop is CASSPGQGGGEKLFF. Here the CDR3 DNA reads TGTGCCAGCAGTCCGGGACAGGGTGGGGGGGAAAAACTGTTTTTT.